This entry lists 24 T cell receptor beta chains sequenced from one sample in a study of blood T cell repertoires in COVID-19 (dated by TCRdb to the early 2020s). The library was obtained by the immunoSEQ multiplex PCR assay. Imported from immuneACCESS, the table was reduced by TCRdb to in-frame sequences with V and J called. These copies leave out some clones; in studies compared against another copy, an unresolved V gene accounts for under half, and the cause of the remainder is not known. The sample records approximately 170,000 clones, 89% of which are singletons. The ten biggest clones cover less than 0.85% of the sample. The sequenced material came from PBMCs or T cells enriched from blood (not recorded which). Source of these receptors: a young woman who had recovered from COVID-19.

CDR3: CASKKPGLASNEQFF. CDR3 nucleotide sequence: TGTGCCAGCAAAAAACCCGGACTAGCTTCCAATGAGCAGTTCTTC. The gene calls are TRBV6-5 and TRBJ2-1; 8 positions agree with TRBD2. The CDR3 has 15 amino acids. The trim removed 7 bases at V and 6 bases at J, leaving 11 bases unmatched. The germline V gene has CDR1 MNHEY and CDR2 SVGAGI.

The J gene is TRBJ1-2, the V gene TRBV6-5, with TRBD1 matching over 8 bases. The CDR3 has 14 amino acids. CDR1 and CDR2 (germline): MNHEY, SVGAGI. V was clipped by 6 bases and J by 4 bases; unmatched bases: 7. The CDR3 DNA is TGTGCCAGCAGGCGTGCTGGACAGGGCTATGGCTACACCTTC. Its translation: CASRRAGQGYGYTF.

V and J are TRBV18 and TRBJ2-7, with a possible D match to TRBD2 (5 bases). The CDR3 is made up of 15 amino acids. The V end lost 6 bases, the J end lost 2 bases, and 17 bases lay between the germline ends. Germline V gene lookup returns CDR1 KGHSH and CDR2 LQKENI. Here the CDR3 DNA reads TGTGCCAGCTCGGAAGGGTCGGGGTTAACCTACGAGCAGTACTTC. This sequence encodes CASSEGSGLTYEQYF.

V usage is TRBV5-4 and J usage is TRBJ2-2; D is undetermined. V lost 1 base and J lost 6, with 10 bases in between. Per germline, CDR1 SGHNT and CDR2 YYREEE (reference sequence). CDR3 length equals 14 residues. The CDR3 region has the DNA TGTGCCAGCAGCTTGATTAGTCCCGCCGGGGAGCTGTTTTTT. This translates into CASSLISPAGELFF.

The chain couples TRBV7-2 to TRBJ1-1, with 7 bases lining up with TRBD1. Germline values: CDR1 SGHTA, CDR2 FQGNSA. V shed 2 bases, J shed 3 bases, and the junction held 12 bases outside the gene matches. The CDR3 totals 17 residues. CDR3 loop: CASSLSPGGPPDTEAFF. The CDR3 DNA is TGTGCCAGCAGCTTATCTCCAGGGGGACCCCCGGACACTGAAGCTTTCTTT.

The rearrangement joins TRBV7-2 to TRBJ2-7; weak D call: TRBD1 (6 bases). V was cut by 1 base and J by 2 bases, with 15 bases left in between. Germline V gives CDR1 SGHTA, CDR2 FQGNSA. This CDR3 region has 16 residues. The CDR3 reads CASSLGPQGFTYEQYF. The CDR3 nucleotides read TGTGCCAGCAGCTTAGGCCCACAGGGATTTACCTACGAGCAGTACTTC.

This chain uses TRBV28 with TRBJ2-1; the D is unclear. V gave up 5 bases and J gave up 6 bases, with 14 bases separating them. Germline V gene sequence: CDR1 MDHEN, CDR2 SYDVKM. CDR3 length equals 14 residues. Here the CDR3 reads CASSLYPIPNEQFF. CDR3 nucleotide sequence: TGTGCCAGCAGTCTGTACCCTATTCCCAATGAGCAGTTCTTC.

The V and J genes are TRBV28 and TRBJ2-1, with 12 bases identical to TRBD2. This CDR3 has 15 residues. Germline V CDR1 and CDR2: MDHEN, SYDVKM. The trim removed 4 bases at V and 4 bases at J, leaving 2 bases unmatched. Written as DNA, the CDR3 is TGTGCCAGCAGTTCACTAGCGGGGGGTTACAATGAGCAGTTCTTC. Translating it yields CASSSLAGGYNEQFF.

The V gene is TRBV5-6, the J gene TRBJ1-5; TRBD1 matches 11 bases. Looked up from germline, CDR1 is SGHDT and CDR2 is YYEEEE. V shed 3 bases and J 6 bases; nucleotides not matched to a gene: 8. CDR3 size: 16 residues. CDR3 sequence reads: CASSWGGTGGVQPQHF. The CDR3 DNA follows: TGTGCCAGCAGCTGGGGCGGGACAGGGGGTGTTCAGCCCCAGCATTTT.

The CDR3 protein is CASSRAGGPDTGELFF. CDR3 sequence (DNA): TGTGCCAGCAGCCGCGCGGGAGGGCCGGACACCGGGGAGCTGTTTTTT. The V call is TRBV5-6, the J call TRBJ2-2; 9 bases match TRBD2. CDR1 and CDR2 from the germline V gene are SGHDT and YYEEEE. CDR3 size: 16 residues. V lost 4 bases and J lost 3; bases outside the gene matches: 7.

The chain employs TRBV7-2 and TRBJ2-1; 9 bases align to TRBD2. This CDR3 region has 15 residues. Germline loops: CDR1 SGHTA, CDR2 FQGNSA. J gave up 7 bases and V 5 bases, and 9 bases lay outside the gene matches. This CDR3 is CASSPNSGSRNEQFF. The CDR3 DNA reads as TGTGCCAGCAGCCCCAATAGCGGGAGTAGAAATGAGCAGTTCTTC.

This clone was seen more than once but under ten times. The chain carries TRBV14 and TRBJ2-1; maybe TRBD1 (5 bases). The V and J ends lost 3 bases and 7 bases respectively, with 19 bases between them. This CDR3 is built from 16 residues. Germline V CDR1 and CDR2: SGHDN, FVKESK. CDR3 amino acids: CASSHNPLLGVNEQFF. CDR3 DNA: TGTGCCAGCAGCCACAACCCTCTGCTAGGGGTGAATGAGCAGTTCTTC.

The CDR3 coding sequence is TGTGCCTGGACTGTTGGGGGGATGGAGACCCAGTACTTC. Its translation: CAWTVGGMETQYF. This chain connects TRBV30 to TRBJ2-5, with D perhaps matching TRBD2 (6 bases). Trimming left V 4 bases short and J 5 bases short, with 14 bases between. The CDR3 consists of 13 residues. CDR1 is GTSNPN, CDR2 SVGIG, per germline (reference sequence). Looking up the rest from reference TRBV30 and TRBJ2-5 gives the full variable domain: SQTIHQWPATLVQPVGSPLSLECTVEGTSNPNLYWYRQAAGRGLQLLFYSVGIGQISSEVPQNLSASRPQDRQFILSSKKLLLSDSGFYLCAWTVGGMETQYFGPGTRLLVL.

CDR3 amino acids: CASSSGTSGIQETQYF. The CDR3 region has the DNA TGTGCCAGCAGCTCGGGGACTAGCGGGATCCAAGAGACCCAGTACTTC. The chain links TRBV5-4 to TRBJ2-5; TRBD2 matches 13 bases. The CDR3 length is 16 residues. V shed 3 bases and J 1 base; nucleotides not matched to a gene: 3. Germline CDR1 reads SGHNT; CDR2 reads YYREEE (reference sequence).

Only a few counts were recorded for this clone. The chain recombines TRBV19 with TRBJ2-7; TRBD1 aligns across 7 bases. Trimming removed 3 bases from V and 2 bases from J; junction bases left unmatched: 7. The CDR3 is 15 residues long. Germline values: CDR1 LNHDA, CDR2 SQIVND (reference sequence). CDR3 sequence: CASSIDETGTYEQYF. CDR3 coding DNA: TGTGCCAGTAGTATCGATGAGACAGGGACCTACGAGCAGTACTTC.

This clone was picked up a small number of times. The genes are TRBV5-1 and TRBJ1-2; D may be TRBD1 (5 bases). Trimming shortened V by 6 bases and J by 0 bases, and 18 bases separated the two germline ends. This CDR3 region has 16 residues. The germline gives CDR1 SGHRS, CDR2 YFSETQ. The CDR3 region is CASTPGVGTANYGYTF. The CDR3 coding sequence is TGCGCCAGCACCCCGGGGGTGGGGACGGCTAACTATGGCTACACCTTC. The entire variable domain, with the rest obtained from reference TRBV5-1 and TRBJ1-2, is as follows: KAGVTQTPRYLIKTRGQQVTLSCSPISGHRSVSWYQQTPGQGLQFLFEYFSETQRNKGNFPGRFSGRQFSNSRSEMNVSTLELGDSALYLCASTPGVGTANYGYTFGSGTRLTVV.

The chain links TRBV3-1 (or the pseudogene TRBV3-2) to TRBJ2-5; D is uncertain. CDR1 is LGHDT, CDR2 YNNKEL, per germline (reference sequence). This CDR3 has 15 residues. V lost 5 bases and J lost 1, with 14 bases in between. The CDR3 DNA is TGTGCCAGCAGCTTTCGATCTAGGATCCAAGAGACCCAGTACTTC. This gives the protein CASSFRSRIQETQYF.

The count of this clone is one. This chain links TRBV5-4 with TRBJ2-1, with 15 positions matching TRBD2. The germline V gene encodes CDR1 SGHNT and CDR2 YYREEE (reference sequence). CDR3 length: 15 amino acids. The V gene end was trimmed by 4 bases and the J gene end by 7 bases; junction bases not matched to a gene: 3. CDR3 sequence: CASSQGLAGGNEQFF. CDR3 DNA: TGTGCCAGCAGCCAAGGACTAGCGGGGGGGAATGAGCAGTTCTTC.

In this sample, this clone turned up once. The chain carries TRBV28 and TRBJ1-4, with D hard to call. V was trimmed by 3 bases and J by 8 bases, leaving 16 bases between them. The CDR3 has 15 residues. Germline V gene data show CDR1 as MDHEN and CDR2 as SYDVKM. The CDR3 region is CASSFGAPAGEKLFF. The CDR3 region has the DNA TGTGCCAGCAGTTTCGGAGCCCCTGCCGGGGAAAAACTGTTTTTT.

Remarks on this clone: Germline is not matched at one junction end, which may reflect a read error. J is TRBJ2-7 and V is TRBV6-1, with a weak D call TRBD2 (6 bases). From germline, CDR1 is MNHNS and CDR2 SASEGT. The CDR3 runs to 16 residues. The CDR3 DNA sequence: TGTGCCAGCAGCGAAGCCGCCGGGGGTGGTTCTCGCGAGCAGTACTTC. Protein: CASSEAAGGGSREQYF.

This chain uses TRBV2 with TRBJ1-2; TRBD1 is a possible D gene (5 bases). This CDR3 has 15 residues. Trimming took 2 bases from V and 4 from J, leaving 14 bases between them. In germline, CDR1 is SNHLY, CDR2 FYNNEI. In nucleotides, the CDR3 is TGTGCCAGCAGTGAATCGGGCAGGGCGATCTATGGCTACACCTTC. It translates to CASSESGRAIYGYTF.

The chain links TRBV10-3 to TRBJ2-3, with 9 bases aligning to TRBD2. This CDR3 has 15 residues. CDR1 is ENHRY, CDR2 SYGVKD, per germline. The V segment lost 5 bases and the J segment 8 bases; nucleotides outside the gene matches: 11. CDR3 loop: CAISTGTSLEGTQYF. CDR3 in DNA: TGTGCCATCAGTACCGGGACTAGCCTGGAGGGTACGCAGTATTTT.

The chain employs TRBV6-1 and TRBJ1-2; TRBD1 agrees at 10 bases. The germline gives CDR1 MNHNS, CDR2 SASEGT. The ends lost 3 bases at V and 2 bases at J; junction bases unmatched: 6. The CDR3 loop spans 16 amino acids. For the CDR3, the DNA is TGTGCCAGCAGTGATCCCCGACAGGGGGCCAACTATGGCTACACCTTC. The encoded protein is CASSDPRQGANYGYTF.

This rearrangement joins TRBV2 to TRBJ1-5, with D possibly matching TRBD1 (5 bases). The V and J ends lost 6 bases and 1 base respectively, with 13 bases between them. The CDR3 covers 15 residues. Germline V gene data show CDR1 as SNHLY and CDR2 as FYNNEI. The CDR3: CASRYRSQSNQPQHF. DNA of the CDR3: TGTGCCAGCAGGTACAGGAGTCAGAGCAATCAGCCCCAGCATTTT.